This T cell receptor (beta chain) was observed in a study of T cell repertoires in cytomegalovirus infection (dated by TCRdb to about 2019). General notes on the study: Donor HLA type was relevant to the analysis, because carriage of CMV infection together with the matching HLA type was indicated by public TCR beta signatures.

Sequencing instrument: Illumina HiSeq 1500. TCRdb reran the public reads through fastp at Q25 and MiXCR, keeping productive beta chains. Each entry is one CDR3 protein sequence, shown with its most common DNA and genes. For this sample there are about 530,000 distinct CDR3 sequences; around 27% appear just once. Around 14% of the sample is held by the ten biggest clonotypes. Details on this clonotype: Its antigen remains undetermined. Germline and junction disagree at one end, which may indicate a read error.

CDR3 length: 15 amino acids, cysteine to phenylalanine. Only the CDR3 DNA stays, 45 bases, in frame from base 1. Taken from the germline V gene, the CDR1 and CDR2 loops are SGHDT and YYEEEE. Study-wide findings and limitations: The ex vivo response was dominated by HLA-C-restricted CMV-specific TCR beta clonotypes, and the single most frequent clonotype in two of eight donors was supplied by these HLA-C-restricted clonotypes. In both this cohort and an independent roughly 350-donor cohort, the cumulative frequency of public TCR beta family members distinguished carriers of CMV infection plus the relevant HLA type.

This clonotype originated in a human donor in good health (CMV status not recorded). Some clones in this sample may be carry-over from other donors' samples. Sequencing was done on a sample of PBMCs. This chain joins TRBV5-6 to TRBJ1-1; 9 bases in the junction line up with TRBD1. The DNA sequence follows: TGTGCCAGCAGCGGTTCCGGACAGGGGAGAAGACTTCAGCTTTTT. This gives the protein CASSGSGQGRRLQLF.